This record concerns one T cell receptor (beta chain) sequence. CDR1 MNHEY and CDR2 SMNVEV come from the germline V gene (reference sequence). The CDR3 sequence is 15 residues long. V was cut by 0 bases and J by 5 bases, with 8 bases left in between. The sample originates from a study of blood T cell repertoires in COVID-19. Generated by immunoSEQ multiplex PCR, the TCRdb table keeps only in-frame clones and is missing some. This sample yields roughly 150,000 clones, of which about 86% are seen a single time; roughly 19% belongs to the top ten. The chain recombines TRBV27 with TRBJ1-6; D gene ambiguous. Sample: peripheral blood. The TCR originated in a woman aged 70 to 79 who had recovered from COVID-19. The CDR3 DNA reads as TGTGCCAGCAGTTTATCCCCCAGGAATAATTCACCCCTCCACTTT. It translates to CASSLSPRNNSPLHF.